These 31 T cell receptor beta chains were all obtained from the same sample, sequenced in a study of T cell clones after liver transplantation. The protocol was immunoSEQ multiplex PCR, while the TCRdb copy is restricted to in-frame clones and leaves out a portion. The sample has about 72,000 clones, 90% seen once. Material: CD4+ T cells from blood, obtained before liver transplant. These receptors originate from a human donor who received a liver transplant.

The chain is built from TRBV2 and TRBJ2-1, with 8 nucleotides matching TRBD2. Trimming cost V 5 bases and J 6 bases; bases outside gene matches: 18. The CDR3 has 18 amino acids. Looked up from germline, CDR1 is SNHLY and CDR2 is FYNNEI. CDR3 nucleotides: TGTGCCAGCAGTTTTCACTCCGGGCGATTGGCGGGAGGCAATGAGCAGTTCTTC. Protein product: CASSFHSGRLAGGNEQFF.

The chain has TRBV2 and TRBJ2-3; D is perhaps TRBD1 or TRBD2 (5 bases each). The CDR3 spans 14 residues. CDR1 SNHLY and CDR2 FYNNEI come from the germline V gene. Trimming took off 6 bases at V and 2 bases at J, with 12 bases between the two ends. CDR3 nucleotide sequence: TGTGCCAGCAGGGGAGACAGTCACACAGATACGCAGTATTTT. Translating gives CASRGDSHTDTQYF.

This clone was picked up a small number of times. This rearrangement joins TRBV9 to TRBJ2-2, with D possibly being TRBD2 (5 bases). Germline V gene data show CDR1 as SGDLS and CDR2 as YYNGEE. The length of the CDR3 is 14 residues. Trimming left V 3 bases short and J 7 bases short, with 13 bases between. The CDR3 protein is CASSGMSGGGELFF. The DNA for the CDR3 is TGTGCCAGCAGCGGAATGAGCGGAGGCGGGGAGCTGTTTTTT.

This rearrangement joins TRBV5-1 to TRBJ2-7; 14 nucleotides match TRBD2. Trimming at V came to 3 bases and at J to 5 bases, leaving 7 bases not matched to a gene. Looked up from germline, CDR1 is SGHRS and CDR2 is YFSETQ. CDR3 size: 16 residues. DNA of the CDR3: TGCGCCAGCAGCTCCCTTGGGACTAGCGGGAGAAACGAGCAGTACTTC. It translates to CASSSLGTSGRNEQYF.

The chain is built from TRBV5-4 and TRBJ2-5; D is unclear. The CDR3 is 11 residues long. Germline V lookup: CDR1 SGHNT, CDR2 YYREEE (reference sequence). Trimming pared 1 base from V and 4 bases from J, leaving 2 bases between. CDR3 region: CASSLRETQYF. The CDR3 coding sequence is TGTGCCAGCAGCTTGAGAGAGACCCAGTACTTC.

The chain has TRBV5-6 and TRBJ1-3; D might be TRBD1 (5 bases). V lost 1 base and J lost 1, with 18 bases in between. The germline V gene encodes CDR1 SGHDT and CDR2 YYEEEE. CDR3 length: 18 residues. CDR3 sequence reads: CASSLIGTEASSGNTIYF. CDR3 bases: TGTGCCAGCAGCTTGATTGGGACCGAAGCTTCATCTGGAAACACCATATATTTT.

The rearrangement uses TRBV9 and TRBJ2-3, with 7 nucleotides matching TRBD2. Germline CDR1 and CDR2: SGDLS and YYNGEE. There are 16 residues in the CDR3. Trimming removed 3 bases from V and 1 base from J; junction bases left unmatched: 8. The chain's CDR3 is CASSATAGVGTDTQYF. CDR3 nucleotide sequence: TGTGCCAGCAGCGCCACGGCGGGAGTAGGCACAGATACGCAGTATTTT.

This chain connects TRBV5-5 to TRBJ2-3; tentative D call: TRBD2 (5 bases). Trimming shortened V by 1 base and J by 3 bases, and 9 bases separated the two germline ends. Germline V lookup: CDR1 SGHKS, CDR2 YYEKEE (reference sequence). The CDR3 is made up of 14 amino acids. The CDR3 spells CASSLLRGTDTQYF. CDR3 DNA: TGTGCCAGCAGCTTGCTTCGGGGAACAGATACGCAGTATTTT. The full variable domain, with the rest looked up from reference TRBV5-5 and TRBJ2-3, is DAGVTQSPTHLIKTRGQQVTLRCSPISGHKSVSWYQQVLGQGPQFIFQYYEKEERGRGNFPDRFSARQFPNYSSELNVNALLLGDSALYLCASSLLRGTDTQYFGPGTRLTVL.

This clone was found a few times. The chain employs TRBV7-8 and TRBJ2-6; no reliable D call. V lost 1 base, J lost 0 bases, and 7 bases lay in between. This CDR3 contains 16 residues. Germline values: CDR1 SGHVS, CDR2 FQNEAQ. The DNA for the CDR3 is TGTGCCAGCAGCTTAGTCGCGAGCTCTGGGGCCAACGTCCTGACTTTC. It yields the protein CASSLVASSGANVLTF. The entire variable domain, with the rest obtained from reference TRBV7-8 and TRBJ2-6, is as follows: GAGVSQSPRYKVAKRGQDVALRCDPISGHVSLFWYQQALGQGPEFLTYFQNEAQLDKSGLPSDRFFAERPEGSVSTLKIQRTQQEDSAVYLCASSLVASSGANVLTFGAGSRLTVL.

This CDR3 is CASSLQGTGLYEQYF. As DNA, the CDR3 is TGTGCCAGCAGCTTACAAGGGACAGGCCTCTACGAGCAGTACTTC. This chain links TRBV7-9 with TRBJ2-7, with 8 positions matching TRBD1. The V gene end was trimmed by 2 bases and the J gene end by 3 bases; junction bases not matched to a gene: 6. CDR1 and CDR2 (germline): SEHNR, FQNEAQ (reference sequence). This CDR3 comprises 15 residues.

The chain combines TRBV5-1 with TRBJ2-7, with 8 bases identical to TRBD2. The CDR3 spans 16 residues. Germline V gives CDR1 SGHRS, CDR2 YFSETQ. V gave up 0 bases and J gave up 2 bases; unmatched junction bases: 7. CDR3 in amino acids: CASSLDELGLAYEQYF. The CDR3 bases are TGCGCCAGCAGCTTGGACGAACTGGGACTAGCCTACGAGCAGTACTTC.

The chain carries TRBV28 and TRBJ1-1; TRBD1 might be the D (6 bases). Germline-derived CDR1 and CDR2 are MDHEN and SYDVKM. Trimming took 3 bases from V and 0 from J, leaving 11 bases between them. The CDR3 covers 15 residues. The CDR3, as DNA: TGTGCCAGCAGTTTCCCGACAGGAATGAACACTGAAGCTTTCTTT. Its protein is CASSFPTGMNTEAFF. The full variable domain, its missing parts supplied by reference TRBV28 and TRBJ1-1, is DVKVTQSSRYLVKRTGEKVFLECVQDMDHENMFWYRQDPGLGLRLIYFSYDVKMKEKGDIPEGYSVSREKKERFSLILESASTNQTSMYLCASSFPTGMNTEAFFGQGTRLTVV.

The V call is TRBV6-1, the J call TRBJ1-1; D perhaps matches TRBD1 (6 bases). The CDR3 is made up of 15 amino acids. The germline CDR1 and CDR2 sequences are MNHNS and SASEGT. V was pared by 4 bases and J by 2 bases, with 14 bases between. This CDR3 reads CASSGLGTLNTEAFF. For the CDR3, the DNA is TGTGCCAGCAGTGGTCTCGGGACACTTAACACTGAAGCTTTCTTT.

This chain links TRBV2 with TRBJ2-1; D gene unclear. Germline V gene sequence: CDR1 SNHLY, CDR2 FYNNEI. The CDR3 contains 13 residues. The V gene lost 7 bases and the J gene lost 10 bases, with 17 bases spanning the gap. CDR3 DNA: TGTGCCAGCAACTCAAACGGCGTCGAGGAGCAGTTCTTC. It translates to CASNSNGVEEQFF.

The chain joins TRBV28 to TRBJ1-2; D remains ambiguous. This CDR3 region has 12 residues. V shed 5 bases and J shed 4 bases, with 8 bases lying between them. The germline CDR1 and CDR2 sequences are MDHEN and SYDVKM. CDR3 DNA: TGTGCCAGCAGTATAGTGGGCTATGGCTACACCTTC. This encodes CASSIVGYGYTF.

The count of this clone is one. The chain links TRBV5-5 to TRBJ2-3, with TRBD1 matching over 7 bases. With V trimmed by 2 bases and J by 5 bases, 5 bases remained unmatched. CDR3 size: 14 residues. Looked up from germline, CDR1 is SGHKS and CDR2 is YYEKEE (reference sequence). The CDR3 is CASSLRGQEDTQYF. DNA for the CDR3: TGTGCCAGCAGCTTAAGGGGGCAGGAAGATACGCAGTATTTT.

The J gene is TRBJ2-5, the V gene TRBV28; 7 bases map to TRBD2. The CDR3 is 12 residues long. The V gene end was trimmed by 3 bases and the J gene end by 9 bases; junction bases not matched to a gene: 4. Germline values: CDR1 MDHEN, CDR2 SYDVKM. CDR3 residues: CASSLREKPQYF. CDR3 bases: TGTGCCAGCAGTTTGCGGGAGAAGCCCCAGTACTTC.

The J gene is TRBJ2-1, the V gene TRBV28; 13 nucleotides align to TRBD2. Trimming took 5 bases from V and 9 from J; bases not matched to a gene: 7. CDR3 length: 15 amino acids. In germline, CDR1 is MDHEN, CDR2 SYDVKM. Here the CDR3 reads CASSQLAGGPSEQFF. Here the CDR3 DNA reads TGTGCCAGCAGTCAACTAGCGGGAGGGCCTAGTGAGCAGTTCTTC. The full variable domain, in which reference TRBV28 and TRBJ2-1 provide the parts outside the CDR3, is DVKVTQSSRYLVKRTGEKVFLECVQDMDHENMFWYRQDPGLGLRLIYFSYDVKMKEKGDIPEGYSVSREKKERFSLILESASTNQTSMYLCASSQLAGGPSEQFFGPGTRLTVL.

V usage is TRBV11-3 and J usage is TRBJ2-7; TRBD2 might be the D (5 bases). CDR1 SGHNT and CDR2 YENEEA come from the germline V gene. This CDR3 region has 15 residues. V was pared by 3 bases and J by 2 bases, with 14 bases between. CDR3 residues: CASSLVVARAYEQYF. CDR3 bases: TGTGCCAGCAGCTTGGTGGTAGCGAGGGCCTACGAGCAGTACTTC.

CDR3 in DNA: TGTGCCAGCAGTTACAGAAGGAGTGGTGAGCAGTTCTTC. It yields the protein CASSYRRSGEQFF. The chain links TRBV6-5 to TRBJ2-1; D remains ambiguous. The CDR3 loop spans 13 amino acids. Trimming shortened V by 2 bases and J by 9 bases, and 11 bases separated the two germline ends. The germline CDR1 and CDR2 sequences are MNHEY and SVGAGI.

The chain employs TRBV6-5 and TRBJ1-4; D ambiguous. This CDR3 is built from 13 residues. Trimming took 4 bases from V and 4 from J, leaving 7 bases between them. Germline-derived CDR1 and CDR2 are MNHEY and SVGAGI. CDR3 sequence reads: CASSLSYNEKLFF. DNA for the CDR3: TGTGCCAGCAGTTTGAGTTATAATGAAAAACTGTTTTTT.

The rearrangement joins TRBV2 to TRBJ1-2, with 8 bases matching TRBD1. The CDR3 has 14 residues. The V gene's germline CDR1 is SNHLY and CDR2 FYNNEI. J was trimmed by 4 bases and V by 6 bases; bases with no gene match: 7. The CDR3 loop is CASSPGQGGYGYTF. Here the CDR3 DNA reads TGTGCCAGCAGCCCCGGACAGGGAGGCTATGGCTACACCTTC.

The chain has TRBV15 and TRBJ2-5, with a tentative D call TRBD1 (5 bases). Germline V gene data show CDR1 as LNHNV and CDR2 as YYDKDF (reference sequence). V was pared by 5 bases and J by 1 base, with 11 bases between. The CDR3 is made up of 14 amino acids. The CDR3 bases are TGTGCCACCAGCCTACGACAGCTCCAAGAGACCCAGTACTTC. Translation: CATSLRQLQETQYF.

This chain joins TRBV5-4 and TRBJ2-6; D is tentatively TRBD1 or TRBD2 (5 bases each). Trimming shortened V by 4 bases and J by 0 bases, and 17 bases separated the two germline ends. Germline values: CDR1 SGHNT, CDR2 YYREEE (reference sequence). This CDR3 comprises 18 residues. Here the CDR3 reads CASSPGTSVLSGANVLTF. The CDR3 DNA reads TGTGCCAGCAGCCCAGGGACCTCAGTCCTCTCTGGGGCCAACGTCCTGACTTTC.

The rearrangement joins TRBV5-1 to TRBJ2-1; D may be TRBD2 (6 bases). In germline, CDR1 is SGHRS, CDR2 YFSETQ. V dropped 6 bases and J dropped 0 bases, with 19 bases sitting between them. The CDR3 covers 17 residues. The CDR3 loop reads CASTLEDSGSSYNEQFF. The CDR3, as DNA: TGCGCCAGCACCCTGGAAGATAGCGGTAGCTCCTACAATGAGCAGTTCTTC.

This clone has only one observation. The rearrangement links TRBV19 to TRBJ2-1; perhaps D is TRBD1 or TRBD2 (6 bases each). The germline V and J ends were trimmed by 5 bases and 1 base, with 15 bases remaining between them. Germline V gives CDR1 LNHDA, CDR2 SQIVND (reference sequence). This CDR3 comprises 16 residues. The CDR3 sequence: CASSGRGRESYNEQFF. The CDR3, as DNA: TGTGCCAGTAGTGGCCGGGGGCGAGAGTCCTACAATGAGCAGTTCTTC.

The table lists this clone with a count of one. The chain is built from TRBV5-8 and TRBJ2-5; D is unresolved. This CDR3 is 14 amino acids long. CDR1 is SGHTS and CDR2 is YDEGEE in the germline V gene. V was cut by 5 bases and J by 0 bases, with 11 bases left in between. The CDR3 is CASSLGPDQETQYF. The CDR3 coding sequence is TGTGCCAGCAGTCTGGGCCCGGACCAAGAGACCCAGTACTTC.

This chain connects TRBV29-1 to TRBJ2-7; 10 positions match TRBD2. V dropped 4 bases and J dropped 5; count of bases not matched to a gene: 8. The CDR3 is 14 residues long. Germline V CDR1 and CDR2: SQVTM, ANQGSEA. The CDR3 nucleotides are TGCAGCGTTGGTACAGCGGGAGGGAGGAACGAGCAGTACTTC. Encoded protein: CSVGTAGGRNEQYF.

This rearrangement joins TRBV5-1 to TRBJ2-5, with 7 bases that match TRBD1. Trimming at V came to 4 bases and at J to 1 base, leaving 1 base not matched to a gene. CDR1 is SGHRS and CDR2 is YFSETQ in the germline V gene. This CDR3 is built from 13 residues. CDR3 DNA sequence: TGCGCCAGCAGCCGGGACAGCCAAGAGACCCAGTACTTC. Protein product: CASSRDSQETQYF.

The rearrangement joins TRBV11-3 to TRBJ2-7; the D gene could be TRBD1 or TRBD2 (5 bases each). Germline CDR1 is SGHNT and CDR2 is YENEEA. With 0 bases removed from V and 6 bases from J, the gap between germline ends came to 15 bases. There are 15 residues in the CDR3. CDR3 sequence (DNA): TGTGCCAGCAGCTTAGAGGGTCGAGGGGATTCCGAGCAGTACTTC. This sequence encodes CASSLEGRGDSEQYF.

V and J are TRBV28 and TRBJ2-7, with 9 bases matching TRBD2. V lost 6 bases and J lost 7; bases outside the gene matches: 10. CDR3 length equals 14 residues. Per the germline V gene, CDR1 is MDHEN and CDR2 is SYDVKM. The CDR3 DNA reads as TGTGCCAGCAGCCTTAGCGGGAGTTTGCAAGAGCAGTACTTC. As protein: CASSLSGSLQEQYF.